This T cell receptor beta chain derives from a study of T cells in Graves' hyperthyroidism and ophthalmopathy. The wider study: Initial diagnosis, before any treatment, was when peripheral blood was collected.

RNA transcripts were the template for amplifying TCR beta CDR3 regions. A set of HTBI primers served as the primers for a first-round RT-PCR of the TCR CDR3. TCRdb analysed the multiplex PCR reads with MiXCR anew, one entry per CDR3 protein. The sample yields about 520,000 distinct CDR3 sequences, roughly a quarter seen once. A word on this clonotype: One base away lies a much larger clone, so this may be a sequencing read error.

This CDR3 has 15 residues. Germline loops: CDR1 SGHAT, CDR2 FQNNGV. The V and J ends lost 10 bases and 4 bases, in that order; junction bases with no gene match: 15. The clonotype was recovered from a woman aged 30 to 39 with Graves' ophthalmopathy. The sequenced sample was blood. The chain combines TRBV11-2 with TRBJ2-7; 8 bases are shared with TRBD2. This CDR3 is CAIRFRRGGLYEQYF. In DNA form, the CDR3 reads TGTGCCATCAGATTCAGGCGCGGGGGGCTTTACGAGCAGTACTTC.